A selection of T cell receptor beta chains follows, all from one sample in a study of blood T cell repertoires in COVID-19. The repertoire was sequenced with immunoSEQ multiplex PCR; TCRdb's copy has only in-frame clones and lacks some. The sample includes hundreds of thousands of clones, around 87% of them seen just once. The sample comprised PBMCs or T cells enriched from blood (not recorded which). The receptor set was obtained from a man in his forties or fifties in a cohort exposed to, infected with or recovered from COVID-19 (not recorded which). Both conserved end residues are part of each CDR3. The order of the fields is J gene, clone size, D gene, V gene, CDR3 DNA, CDR3 protein. D genes are given only for firm matches. Size tells how often a clone was seen (once, few, many) or the class of an expanded clone, and some rows leave it out.

TRBJ1-1,.,.,TRBV5-4,TGTGCCAGCAGTCTTGGGGGGGGAGGCGTGGACACTGAAGCTTTCTTT,CASSLGGGGVDTEAFF
TRBJ2-1,.,TRBD2,TRBV19,TGTGCCAGTAGTTCGACCCTAGCGGGAGGGACCTACAATGAGCAGTTCTTC,CASSSTLAGGTYNEQFF
TRBJ2-5,.,.,TRBV5-1,TGCGCCAGCGGAGAATTAAAGACCCAGTACTTC,CASGELKTQYF
TRBJ1-5,.,TRBD1,TRBV30,TGTGCCTGGAGTGTAAATGGCAGGGGGCAAGGACAGCCCCAGCATTTT,CAWSVNGRGQGQPQHF
TRBJ2-1,.,.,TRBV27,TGTGCCAGCGCTTTGTCAGATTACAATGAGCAGTTCTTC,CASALSDYNEQFF
TRBJ2-7,.,TRBD2,TRBV30,TGTGCCTGGAGTGGAGCGGGAGCGGGTTACGAGCAGTACTTC,CAWSGAGAGYEQYF
TRBJ2-3,once,.,TRBV5-1,TGCGCCAGCAGCTCTCTTCCCGTTAGCACAGATACGCAGTATTTT,CASSSLPVSTDTQYF
TRBJ2-7,.,TRBD2,TRBV9,TGTGCCAGCAGCGTAGGTTTCTCGGCGGGAGGCGAGCAGTACTTC,CASSVGFSAGGEQYF
TRBJ2-3,.,.,TRBV5-6,TGTGCCAGCAGCTTGGGGGCAGGGACAGATACGCAGTATTTT,CASSLGAGTDTQYF
TRBJ1-2,.,TRBD1,TRBV2,TGTGCCAGAAGCCTCAGAAGACAGGGGCACTATGGCTACACCTTC,CARSLRRQGHYGYTF
TRBJ2-7,.,.,TRBV5-1,TGCGCCAGCAGCTACGGGGGTCTCTCCTACGAGCAGTACTTC,CASSYGGLSYEQYF
TRBJ1-6,few,.,TRBV7-8,TGTGCCAGCAGCTTAGCGACGGGGGGATTTTCACCCCTCCACTTT,CASSLATGGFSPLHF
TRBJ2-1,.,TRBD2,TRBV10-3,TGTGCCATCAGTGCGCTAGCGGGAGAGTTTAGCAATGAGCAGTTCTTC,CAISALAGEFSNEQFF
TRBJ1-1,.,TRBD1,TRBV5-1,TGCGCCAGCAGCTTGGGACAGGGCAGCCGTGAAGCTTTCTTT,CASSLGQGSREAFF
TRBJ1-2,.,TRBD1,TRBV9,TGTGCCAGCAGCGCGGACAGGTCCGGCTATGGCTACACCTTC,CASSADRSGYGYTF
TRBJ2-3,.,.,TRBV7-9,TGTGCCAGCAGCTTCGGTAGCTCAGATACGCAGTATTTT,CASSFGSSDTQYF
TRBJ2-3,.,TRBD2,TRBV28,TGTGCCAGTAGTAGGCGGGAGACAGATACGCAGTATTTT,CASSRRETDTQYF
TRBJ2-3,.,TRBD2,TRBV3-1/TRBV3-2,TGTGCCAGCAGCCAAGCGGGAGGGGATACGCAGTATTTT,CASSQAGGDTQYF
TRBJ2-2,.,.,TRBV7-9,TGTGCCAGCAGCCCCCGGAGGGGCAGCGGGGAGCTGTTTTTT,CASSPRRGSGELFF
TRBJ2-7,few,.,TRBV19,TGTGCCAGTAGTATAGTGGAGGGAGAGTACGAGCAGTACTTC,CASSIVEGEYEQYF
TRBJ1-1,.,.,TRBV18,TGTGCCAGCTCACCCCCCGAGGGAGGGAGTGTTGAAGCTTTCTTT,CASSPPEGGSVEAFF
TRBJ2-7,.,TRBD2,TRBV20-1,TGCAGTGCTAGTGGGGGACTAGCGGGACCTTACGAGCAGTACTTC,CSASGGLAGPYEQYF
TRBJ1-6,.,.,TRBV6-1,TGTGCCAGCAGTGAATACGGGCGGGGTTCCGATTCACCCCTCCACTTT,CASSEYGRGSDSPLHF
TRBJ2-1,.,TRBD2,TRBV10-3,TGTGCCACCGGACTAGCGGGCGACTCCTACAATGAGCAGTTCTTC,CATGLAGDSYNEQFF
TRBJ1-1,.,TRBD1,TRBV18,TGTGCCAGCTCACCCTGGACAGGGGTCATGAACACTGAAGCTTTCTTT,CASSPWTGVMNTEAFF
TRBJ1-5,.,.,TRBV5-4,TGTGCCAGCAGCTCTTCGGGGCAGCCCCAGCATTTT,CASSSSGQPQHF
TRBJ2-1,.,.,TRBV10-3,TGTGCCATCAGTGAGTCGGGAGGAGCCTCCACCTTGTACAATGAGCAGTTCTTC,CAISESGGASTLYNEQFF
TRBJ1-1,.,.,TRBV5-5,TGTGCCAGCAGCCAGGCACAGGATGAAGCTTTCTTT,CASSQAQDEAFF
TRBJ2-2,.,.,TRBV28,TGTGCCAGCAGTCCAGGACATCCGGGCACCGGGGAGCTGTTTTTT,CASSPGHPGTGELFF
TRBJ1-5,.,TRBD1,TRBV3-1/TRBV3-2,TGTGCCAGCAGCCACAGGGGGTCAAATCAGCCCCAGCATTTT,CASSHRGSNQPQHF
TRBJ2-2,.,.,TRBV27,TGTGCCAGCAGTTTAGGGACAAACAGCGCGAACACCGGGGAGCTGTTTTTT,CASSLGTNSANTGELFF
TRBJ2-1,once,TRBD1,TRBV19,TGTGCCAGTAGTACCCGGGACAGGTTCTCGGATGAGCAGTTCTTC,CASSTRDRFSDEQFF
TRBJ2-7,.,TRBD1,TRBV18,TGTGCCAGCTCCCCGGGACAGGGGAACGAGCAGTACTTC,CASSPGQGNEQYF
TRBJ2-1,few,.,TRBV5-1,TGCGCCAGCAGTTCCACACAAACGGGTGAGCAGTTCTTC,CASSSTQTGEQFF
TRBJ2-7,.,TRBD2,TRBV6-5,TGTGCCAGCAGTTCGGGGGGGTTCGAGCAGTACTTC,CASSSGGFEQYF
TRBJ1-3,.,.,TRBV10-2,TGCGCCAGCAGTGAGGCAGACAACTCTGGAAACACCATATATTTT,CASSEADNSGNTIYF
TRBJ2-7,.,.,TRBV10-2,TGCGCCAGCAGTGGAAACGGCGGCCCCTACGAGCAGTACTTC,CASSGNGGPYEQYF
TRBJ2-1,once,.,TRBV7-9,TGTGCCAGCAGCTTAGCGGGTAGCGGAGTGGGCAATGAGCAGTTCTTC,CASSLAGSGVGNEQFF
TRBJ2-3,once,.,TRBV5-5,TGTGCCAGCAGCTCCCCCGCTGAAAGGGGCGGGCAGTATTTT,CASSSPAERGGQYF
TRBJ2-4,once,.,TRBV7-9,TGTGCCAGCAGCCTGGAGATCTCCAAAAACATTCAGTACTTC,CASSLEISKNIQYF
TRBJ2-3,.,TRBD2,TRBV28,TGTGCCAGCTCGCCCGGGACTAGCGGGAGGCTCACCACAGATACGCAGTATTTT,CASSPGTSGRLTTDTQYF
TRBJ2-1,few,TRBD2,TRBV7-2,TGTGCCAGCAGCTTAGCGGCGGGAGTGGGTTTGCATGAGCAGTTCTTC,CASSLAAGVGLHEQFF
TRBJ2-6,.,TRBD1,TRBV5-1,TGCGCCAGCAGCATTTTACCGGGACAGGCCCTCTCTGGGGCCAACGTCCTGACTTTC,CASSILPGQALSGANVLTF
TRBJ2-2,.,TRBD2,TRBV6-2/TRBV6-3,TGTGCCAGCAGCACGGGACTAGCGGGCCTTGGAGGGGCCGGGGAGCTGTTTTTT,CASSTGLAGLGGAGELFF
TRBJ1-1,.,.,TRBV30,TGTGCCTGGAGGAAACAGGACAGTTGGGTGAACACTGAAGCTTTCTTT,CAWRKQDSWVNTEAFF
TRBJ2-7,.,.,TRBV5-1,TGCGCCAGCAGCTTGGGCGGGGCCCCGCTGTCCTACGAGCAGTACTTC,CASSLGGAPLSYEQYF
TRBJ1-1,.,.,TRBV18,TGTGCCAGCTCAGCAACAGGGTCGAGCACTGAAGCTTTCTTT,CASSATGSSTEAFF
TRBJ1-1,.,.,TRBV2,TGTGCCAGCAGTGGACAGATTATTAAGAACACTGAAGCTTTCTTT,CASSGQIIKNTEAFF
TRBJ2-3,.,TRBD2,TRBV5-6,TGTGCCAGCAGCTTAGCGGGACTGCATTCGGATACGCAGTATTTT,CASSLAGLHSDTQYF
TRBJ1-1,.,.,TRBV27,TGTGCCAGCAGTTTAGCGGGGGGGGCCAGGAACACTGAAGCTTTCTTT,CASSLAGGARNTEAFF